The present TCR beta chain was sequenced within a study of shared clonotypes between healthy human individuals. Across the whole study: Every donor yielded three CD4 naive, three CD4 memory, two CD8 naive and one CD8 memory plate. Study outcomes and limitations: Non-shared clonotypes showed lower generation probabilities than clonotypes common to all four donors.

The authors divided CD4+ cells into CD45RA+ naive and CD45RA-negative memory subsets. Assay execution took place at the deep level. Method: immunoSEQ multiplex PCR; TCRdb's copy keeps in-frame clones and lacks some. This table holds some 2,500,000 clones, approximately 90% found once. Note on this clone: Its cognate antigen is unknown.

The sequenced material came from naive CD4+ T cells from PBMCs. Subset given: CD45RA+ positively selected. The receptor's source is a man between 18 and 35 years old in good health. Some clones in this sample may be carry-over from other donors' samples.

The chain's CDR3 is CASSEGGTGELFF. The CDR3 DNA sequence: TGTGCCAGCAGTGAAGGGGGGACCGGGGAGCTGTTTTTT. This chain connects TRBV6-1 to TRBJ2-2; D is perhaps TRBD1 or TRBD2 (5 bases each). Trimming cost V 1 base and J 5 bases, with 5 bases left between them. CDR1 and CDR2 from the germline V gene are MNHNS and SASEGT. The CDR3 runs 13 residues.